The rows below give T cell receptor beta chains drawn from one sample of a study of brain T cells in children with intractable seizures. TCRdb's copy holds only in-frame clones and misses some; the assay was immunoSEQ multiplex PCR. The sample has 88,000 or so clones, roughly 89% seen once; the top ten hold around 22%. Here the sequenced sample was peripheral blood, taken at surgery. Receptor source: a girl aged 2 to 9 with Rasmussen encephalitis and intractable seizures. The CDR3 runs from the conserved cysteine through the conserved F or W. The order of the fields is J gene, clone size, V gene, D gene, CDR3 DNA, CDR3 protein. A D gene is named only where the DNA matches it firmly. Size is omitted from some rows. Given values are once, few, many or a class for expanded clones.

TRBJ1-5	NA	TRBV7-2	TRBD1	TGTGCCAGCAGCGCCTCCATAGGACAGGGCTGGAGCAATCAGCCCCAGCATTTT	CASSASIGQGWSNQPQHF
TRBJ2-1	once	TRBV5-4	NA	TGTGCCAGCAGCTTTAGTGGGACCTACAATGAGCAGTTCTTC	CASSFSGTYNEQFF
TRBJ1-3	NA	TRBV20-1	NA	TGCAGTGCTAGTTGGCCGACCTCTGGAAACACCATATATTTT	CSASWPTSGNTIYF
TRBJ1-2	NA	TRBV5-4	TRBD1	TGTGCCAGCAGCCCAGGGGGACTCTATGGCTACACCTTC	CASSPGGLYGYTF
TRBJ1-2	few	TRBV4-1	TRBD1	TGCGCCAGCAGCCAAGAGGGGGGACAGCCTAACTATGGCTACACCTTC	CASSQEGGQPNYGYTF
TRBJ2-2	NA	TRBV11-3	NA	TGTGCCAGCAAATCAGGAAACACCGGGGAGCTGTTTTTT	CASKSGNTGELFF
TRBJ2-7	once	TRBV11-2	TRBD1	TGTGCCAGCAGCTTAGGCGGGACAGGGGTACACGAGCAGTACTTC	CASSLGGTGVHEQYF
TRBJ2-3	NA	TRBV2	TRBD2	TGTGCCAGCAGTTTCGGGGGGTCGAGCACAGATACGCAGTATTTT	CASSFGGSSTDTQYF
TRBJ1-2	few	TRBV6-5	TRBD1	TGTGCCAGCAGGGGGACAGGATTAAATCATGGCTACACCTTC	CASRGTGLNHGYTF
TRBJ2-1	NA	TRBV5-1	NA	TGCGCCAGCAGCTTTCCCTTGGGGACACTCGGCGATGAGCAGTTCTTC	CASSFPLGTLGDEQFF
TRBJ2-7	NA	TRBV3-1/TRBV3-2	TRBD2	TGTGCCAGCAGCCAAGATCGAGCGGGGAGAGCCTACGAGCAGTACTTC	CASSQDRAGRAYEQYF
TRBJ1-1	NA	TRBV6-1	NA	TGTGCCAGCAGTGAACCGCCGGGGGCCTCTGAAGCTTTCTTT	CASSEPPGASEAFF
TRBJ2-1	NA	TRBV5-4	NA	TGTGCCAGCAGCGCAACCCAGGGAAATGAGCAGTTCTTC	CASSATQGNEQFF
TRBJ2-3	NA	TRBV6-1	TRBD2	TGTGCCAGCAGTGATGTAGCGGGGGCGGGAGATACGCAGTATTTT	CASSDVAGAGDTQYF
TRBJ2-3	NA	TRBV30	NA	TGTGCCTGGAGCTTGTCAGATACGCAGTATTTT	CAWSLSDTQYF
TRBJ1-3	NA	TRBV5-8	TRBD1	TGTGCCAGCAGCCGGGTGACAGGGACTGGAAACACCATATATTTT	CASSRVTGTGNTIYF
TRBJ2-2	NA	TRBV7-3	TRBD1	TGTGCCAGCAGCTCGACAGGGGAGAACACCGGGGAGCTGTTTTTT	CASSSTGENTGELFF
TRBJ1-1	NA	TRBV9	TRBD1	TGTGCCAGCAGCGTAGGACAGGGGCTGGAGAACACTGAAGCTTTCTTT	CASSVGQGLENTEAFF
TRBJ2-2	NA	TRBV6-1	NA	TGTGCCAGCAGTGAAGGGCCTAGGGAGGAGCTGTTTTTT	CASSEGPREELFF
TRBJ2-2	NA	TRBV28	NA	TGTGCCAGCACTCTTGAGGACAGCCTCCCCGGGGAGCTGTTTTTT	CASTLEDSLPGELFF
TRBJ2-1	NA	TRBV7-6	NA	TGTGCCAGCAGCCCGACCGTGAGCTCCTACAATGAGCAGTTCTTC	CASSPTVSSYNEQFF
TRBJ1-5	NA	TRBV3-1/TRBV3-2	NA	TGTGCCAGCAGCCAAACCCCCTCGGGTCCCCAGCATTTT	CASSQTPSGPQHF
TRBJ2-7	NA	TRBV5-1	NA	TGCGCCAGCAGCTTAGACTCCTTCTACGAGCAGTACTTC	CASSLDSFYEQYF
TRBJ2-1	NA	TRBV6-5	NA	TGTGCCAGCAGAAGGGGGTCAGAATACAATGAGCAGTTCTTC	CASRRGSEYNEQFF
TRBJ2-3	once	TRBV7-3	TRBD2	TGTGCCAGCAGCTTACTAGCGGCTAGCACAGATACGCAGTATTTT	CASSLLAASTDTQYF
TRBJ1-2	few	TRBV7-9	TRBD1	TGTGCCAGCAGCTTAGGGACAGGGGGCGAAAGCTACACCTTC	CASSLGTGGESYTF
TRBJ2-6	NA	TRBV18	NA	TGTGCCAGCTCACCACCCGGGCTCTCTGGGGCCAACGTCCTGACTTTC	CASSPPGLSGANVLTF
TRBJ1-2	NA	TRBV11-3	NA	TGTGCCAGCAGCCTTGACAGGCTCGTTCCTAACTATGGCTACACCTTC	CASSLDRLVPNYGYTF
TRBJ1-5	NA	TRBV6-5	NA	TGTGCCAGCAGTTTAAGGGACCACAATCAGCCCCAGCATTTT	CASSLRDHNQPQHF
TRBJ2-3	NA	TRBV19	NA	TGTGCCAGTAGTTCCTTAGTCCTGGGCGGCACAGATACGCAGTATTTT	CASSSLVLGGTDTQYF
TRBJ2-3	NA	TRBV25-1	NA	TGTGCCAGCAGTGAATCCCCCCCTGTCGATACGCAGTATTTT	CASSESPPVDTQYF
TRBJ2-1	NA	TRBV7-3	TRBD2	TGTGCCAGCAGCCTCAAGCGGGGACCCTACAATGAGCAGTTCTTC	CASSLKRGPYNEQFF
TRBJ2-5	NA	TRBV2	NA	TGTGCCAGCAGTGAATTGGCTGGGGCAGAGACCCAGTACTTC	CASSELAGAETQYF
TRBJ2-2	NA	TRBV5-1	TRBD1	TGCGCCAGCAGCTACGCAGGGGGTCTTAATCCCGGGGAGCTGTTTTTT	CASSYAGGLNPGELFF
TRBJ2-3	NA	TRBV5-6	TRBD2	TGTGCCAGCACCAATGGACTAGCGGGGGGAACAGATACGCAGTATTTT	CASTNGLAGGTDTQYF
TRBJ1-1	NA	TRBV19	NA	TGTGCCTCGGAGGCAGACACTGAAGCTTTCTTT	CASEADTEAFF
TRBJ2-1	once	TRBV5-6	TRBD2	TGTGCCAGCAGCTTCGGGACTAGCGGGCCTGTTTCCTACAATGAGCAGTTCTTC	CASSFGTSGPVSYNEQFF
TRBJ2-1	NA	TRBV28	TRBD1	TGTGCCAGCAGCCCACCGACAGGGCTTGGAGCCCGAGGGTTGCTCGATGAGCAGTTCTTC	CASSPPTGLGARGLLDEQFF
TRBJ2-7	NA	TRBV20-1	NA	TGCAGTGCTAGTTCGGGGGTCTCCGAGCAGTACTTC	CSASSGVSEQYF
TRBJ2-3	NA	TRBV10-3	TRBD2	TGTGCCATCAAGGGGACTAGCGGGACCACAGATACGCAGTATTTT	CAIKGTSGTTDTQYF
TRBJ1-1	NA	TRBV5-4	TRBD1	TGTGCCAGCAGCCCGAACCCGGGGACAGTCATGAACACTGAAGCTTTCTTT	CASSPNPGTVMNTEAFF
TRBJ1-2	NA	TRBV2	TRBD1	TGTGCCAGCAGTGGGGACAGTCCCTTTTATGGCTACACCTTC	CASSGDSPFYGYTF
TRBJ1-2	NA	TRBV10-3	NA	TGTGCCATCAGTGTTACCGCAGGGGAGGGCTACACCTTC	CAISVTAGEGYTF
TRBJ2-2	NA	TRBV9	NA	TGTGCCAGCAGCGTAATCCACACCGGGGAGCTGTTTTTT	CASSVIHTGELFF
TRBJ1-6	NA	TRBV2	NA	TGTGCCAGCAGTGGGGATTCACCCCTCCACTTT	CASSGDSPLHF
TRBJ1-3	NA	TRBV13	NA	TGTGCCAGCAGCTTAGTTGGGGGAAACACCATATATTTT	CASSLVGGNTIYF
TRBJ1-4	few	TRBV7-6	NA	TGTGCCAGCTCCGGACAGCCGACGTCGGAACTGTTTTTT	CASSGQPTSELFF
TRBJ1-2	NA	TRBV10-2	TRBD1	TGCGCCAGCAACGCCGGGACAGGGTCTAACTATGGCTACACCTTC	CASNAGTGSNYGYTF
TRBJ1-1	NA	TRBV11-2	NA	TGTGCCAGCAGCTTAAGATTGGGAAACACTGAAGCTTTCTTT	CASSLRLGNTEAFF
TRBJ1-2	NA	TRBV4-1	NA	TGCGCCAGCAGCCAAGACTGGGTAAACGTCTATGGCTACACCTTC	CASSQDWVNVYGYTF